One and the same sample provided the 13 T cell receptor beta chains below, sequenced in a study of T-cell reconstitution after alpha-beta-depleted transplantation in children. Unique molecular identifiers were used in preparing the TCRbeta library. MiXCR, run by TCRdb on the PCR reads, gives a single entry per CDR3 protein. The sample consists of around 450,000 distinct CDR3 sequences, roughly 43% of them appearing once. The sequences come from PBMCs, collected before TCRalphabeta/CD19-depleted stem cell transplant. These receptors were obtained from a girl aged 2-9 years with aplastic anemia, due to receive a stem cell transplant.

The chain uses TRBV5-1 and TRBJ2-2, with D hard to call. Germline V gives CDR1 SGHRS, CDR2 YFSETQ. CDR3 length equals 15 residues. The V and J ends lost 1 base and 5 bases respectively, with 12 bases between them. The CDR3 DNA is TGCGCCAGCAGCTTGCCGAAGACTGAGACCGGGGAGCTGTTTTTT. Residues: CASSLPKTETGELFF.

This clonotype turned up a few times. The chain carries TRBV3-1 and TRBJ1-2; maybe TRBD1 (5 bases). Looked up from germline, CDR1 is LGHDT and CDR2 is YNNKEL (reference sequence). V was shortened by 4 bases and J by 7 bases, with 16 bases between the two germline ends. CDR3 length equals 14 residues. As DNA, the CDR3 is TGTGCCAGCAGCCTTAATAAAGGAGGGGCTGGCTACACCTTC. Encoded protein: CASSLNKGGAGYTF.

The chain carries TRBV29-1 and TRBJ2-1, with D perhaps TRBD1 (6 bases). Germline V gives CDR1 SQVTM, CDR2 ANQGSEA. V lost 7 bases and J 0 bases, leaving 16 bases between the germline ends. CDR3 length: 15 amino acids. The DNA for the CDR3 is TGCAGCGCCCCGTTTCAGGGGCGCTCCTACAATGAGCAGTTCTTC. This sequence encodes CSAPFQGRSYNEQFF.

This clonotype showed up just once. The rearrangement uses TRBV6-1 and TRBJ2-2; possible D gene TRBD2, 5 bases. In germline, CDR1 is MNHNS, CDR2 SASEGT. This CDR3 comprises 17 residues. V gave up 7 bases and J gave up 4 bases, with 22 bases separating them. This CDR3 is CASKSYGGGRPTGELFF. DNA of the CDR3: TGTGCCAGCAAATCCTACGGTGGCGGGCGACCCACCGGGGAGCTGTTTTTT.

There are a few counts of this clonotype. The V and J genes are TRBV7-9 and TRBJ2-3; TRBD2 matches 12 bases. J gave up 8 bases and V 3 bases, and 6 bases lay outside the gene matches. The germline V gene encodes CDR1 SEHNR and CDR2 FQNEAQ (reference sequence). The CDR3 is 15 amino acids. CDR3: CASSFSSGRASTQYF. As DNA, the CDR3 is TGTGCCAGCAGCTTTTCTAGCGGGAGGGCCTCTACGCAGTATTTT.

The rearrangement links TRBV28 to TRBJ1-5; no firm D call. The CDR3 is 15 amino acids. Germline-derived CDR1 and CDR2 are MDHEN and SYDVKM. The ends were cut back, 2 bases at V and 6 bases at J, with 14 bases in the middle. CDR3 protein: CASSLRPPIGQPQHF. CDR3 nucleotides: TGTGCCAGCAGTTTAAGACCCCCCATAGGTCAGCCCCAGCATTTT. The whole variable domain, filled in from reference TRBV28 and TRBJ1-5, reads DVKVTQSSRYLVKRTGEKVFLECVQDMDHENMFWYRQDPGLGLRLIYFSYDVKMKEKGDIPEGYSVSREKKERFSLILESASTNQTSMYLCASSLRPPIGQPQHFGDGTRLSIL.

The CDR3 sequence is CASSFSGVDTGELFF. The CDR3 DNA is TGCGCCAGCAGCTTTTCCGGAGTGGACACCGGGGAGCTGTTTTTT. V usage is TRBV5-1 and J usage is TRBJ2-2; D unclear. V gave up 2 bases and J gave up 3 bases, with 11 bases separating them. Germline lookup yields CDR1 SGHRS and CDR2 YFSETQ. The CDR3 consists of 15 residues.

V usage is TRBV5-6 and J usage is TRBJ2-3; TRBD2 matches 8 bases. Germline CDR1 reads SGHDT; CDR2 reads YYEEEE. V was pared by 3 bases and J by 0 bases, with 3 bases of the junction left unmatched. The CDR3 consists of 15 residues. The CDR3 sequence: CASSSGLVSTDTQYF. The CDR3 DNA follows: TGTGCCAGCAGCTCGGGACTAGTGAGCACAGATACGCAGTATTTT.

The V and J genes are TRBV2 and TRBJ2-6, with D unresolved. The CDR3 is 18 amino acids. Germline V lookup: CDR1 SNHLY, CDR2 FYNNEI. Trimming removed 1 base from V and 0 bases from J, with 13 bases in between. The CDR3 sequence: CASSEDCRDPSGANVLTF. The CDR3 region has the DNA TGTGCCAGCAGTGAAGATTGTAGAGATCCCTCTGGGGCCAACGTCCTGACTTTC. The complete variable domain, with remaining parts taken from reference TRBV2 and TRBJ2-6, reads EPEVTQTPSHQVTQMGQEVILRCVPISNHLYFYWYRQILGQKVEFLVSFYNNEISEKSEIFDDQFSVERPDGSNFTLKIRSTKLEDSAMYFCASSEDCRDPSGANVLTFGAGSRLTVL.

Many counts were recorded for this clonotype. The chain joins TRBV6-5 to TRBJ2-1; a possible D gene is TRBD2 (6 bases). The germline V gene has CDR1 MNHEY and CDR2 SVGAGI. This CDR3 has 15 residues. V lost 2 bases and J 5 bases, leaving 13 bases between the germline ends. The CDR3 DNA reads TGTGCCAGCAGTTACAGAGGGAGGATTGACAATGAGCAGTTCTTC. Amino acids: CASSYRGRIDNEQFF.

The chain couples TRBV28 to TRBJ1-2; no reliable D call. The CDR3 is made up of 13 amino acids. The germline CDR1 and CDR2 sequences are MDHEN and SYDVKM. The V and J ends lost 7 bases and 7 bases respectively, with 16 bases between them. Here the CDR3 reads CASTRRGRSGYTF. Written as DNA, the CDR3 is TGTGCCAGCACGCGCCGGGGAAGGAGTGGCTACACCTTC.

J is TRBJ2-5 and V is TRBV11-3, with a weak D call TRBD1 (6 bases). The CDR3 contains 15 residues. V shed 5 bases and J shed 5 bases, with 18 bases lying between them. The germline V gene has CDR1 SGHNT and CDR2 YENEEA. CDR3 sequence reads: CASSRRGSGGETQYF. The DNA of the CDR3 is TGTGCCAGCAGCCGCCGTGGATCTGGGGGCGAGACCCAGTACTTC.

This rearrangement joins TRBV5-1 to TRBJ1-1, with D possibly TRBD1 on 6 matching bases. The ends were cut back, 7 bases at V and 1 base at J, with 8 bases in the middle. The V gene's germline CDR1 is SGHRS and CDR2 YFSETQ. The CDR3 consists of 12 residues. The CDR3 bases are TGCGCCAGCGGGGGGCAGAACACTGAAGCTTTCTTT. This encodes CASGGQNTEAFF.